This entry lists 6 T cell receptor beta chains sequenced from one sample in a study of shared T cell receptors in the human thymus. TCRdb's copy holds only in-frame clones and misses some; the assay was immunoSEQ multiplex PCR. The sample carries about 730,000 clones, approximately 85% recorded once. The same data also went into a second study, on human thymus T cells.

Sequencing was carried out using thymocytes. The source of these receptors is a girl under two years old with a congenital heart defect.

CDR3 sequence (DNA): TGTGCCAGCAGGATCGGGACAGAGCCCCAGCCCCAGCATTTT. It yields the protein CASRIGTEPQPQHF. The gene calls are TRBV2 and TRBJ1-5; 7 positions match TRBD1. Trimming removed 6 bases from V and 7 bases from J; junction bases left unmatched: 9. Germline values: CDR1 SNHLY, CDR2 FYNNEI. The CDR3 totals 14 residues.

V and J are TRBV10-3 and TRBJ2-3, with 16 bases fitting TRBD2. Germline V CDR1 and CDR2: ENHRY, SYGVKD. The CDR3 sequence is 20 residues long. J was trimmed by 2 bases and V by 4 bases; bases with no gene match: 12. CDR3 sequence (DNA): TGTGCCATCAGTGGCGGGACTAGCGGGGGGGCGGGGGTGCACACAGATACGCAGTATTTT. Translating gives CAISGGTSGGAGVHTDTQYF.

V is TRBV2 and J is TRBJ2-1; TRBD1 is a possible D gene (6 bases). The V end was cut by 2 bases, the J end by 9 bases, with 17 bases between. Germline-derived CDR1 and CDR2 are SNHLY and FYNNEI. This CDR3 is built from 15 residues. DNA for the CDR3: TGTGCCAGCAGTGAACCCCGGCTGGGGGCGGGTGAGCAGTTCTTC. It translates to CASSEPRLGAGEQFF.

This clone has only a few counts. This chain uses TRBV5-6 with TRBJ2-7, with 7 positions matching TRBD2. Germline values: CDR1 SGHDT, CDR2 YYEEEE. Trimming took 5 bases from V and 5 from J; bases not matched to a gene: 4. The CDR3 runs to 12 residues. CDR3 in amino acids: CASSQGGHEQYF. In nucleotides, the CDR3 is TGTGCCAGCAGTCAGGGAGGGCACGAGCAGTACTTC. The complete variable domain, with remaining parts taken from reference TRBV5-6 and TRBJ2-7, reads DAGVTQSPTHLIKTRGQQVTLRCSPKSGHDTVSWYQQALGQGPQFIFQYYEEEERQRGNFPDRFSGHQFPNYSSELNVNALLLGDSALYLCASSQGGHEQYFGPGTRLTVT.

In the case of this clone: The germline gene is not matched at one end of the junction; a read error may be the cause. CDR3 residues: CSVGGVNSSRFGSFF. Written as DNA, the CDR3 is TGCAGCGTTGGGGGGGTCAATTCATCCCGCTTCGGGTCCTTTTTT. This rearrangement joins TRBV29-1 to TRBJ1-1, with D tentatively TRBD1 (5 bases). Germline V gene sequence: CDR1 SQVTM, CDR2 ANQGSEA. This CDR3 region has 15 residues.

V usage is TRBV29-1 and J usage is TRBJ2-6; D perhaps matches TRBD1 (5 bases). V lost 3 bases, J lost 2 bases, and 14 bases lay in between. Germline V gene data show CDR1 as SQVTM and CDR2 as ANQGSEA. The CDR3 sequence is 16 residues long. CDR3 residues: CSVEVVGETGANVLTF. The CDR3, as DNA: TGCAGCGTTGAGGTGGTAGGGGAAACTGGGGCCAACGTCCTGACTTTC.